This T cell receptor (beta chain) stems from a study of shared clonotypes between healthy human individuals. Assay used: immunoSEQ multiplex PCR; TCRdb lists only in-frame clones, some missing. This sample has some 2,500,000 clones, with 93% found just once. Comment on this clone: The sample carries other DNA sequences with the same CDR3.

The trim removed 4 bases at V and 6 bases at J, leaving 6 bases unmatched. Germline-derived CDR1 and CDR2 are SGHRS and YFSETQ. The CDR3 consists of 13 residues. This clonotype originated in a man aged 18 to 29 in good health. Some clones in this sample may be carry-over from other donors' samples. The rearrangement uses TRBV5-1 and TRBJ1-2, with 7 bases lining up with TRBD1. Sequenced sample: naive CD4+ T cells from PBMCs. Subset noted: CD45RA+ positively selected. CDR3 amino acids: CASSPRTGDGYTF. CDR3 bases: TGCGCCAGCAGCCCGCGGACAGGTGATGGCTACACCTTC. Based on the CDR3 plus reference TRBV5-1 and TRBJ1-2, the full variable domain is KAGVTQTPRYLIKTRGQQVTLSCSPISGHRSVSWYQQTPGQGLQFLFEYFSETQRNKGNFPGRFSGRQFSNSRSEMNVSTLELGDSALYLCASSPRTGDGYTFGSGTRLTVV.